These 5 T cell receptor beta chains were all obtained from the same sample, sequenced in a study of blood T cell repertoires in COVID-19 (dated by TCRdb to about 2020). The method was the immunoSEQ multiplex PCR assay. In TCRdb, the immuneACCESS table is reduced to in-frame sequences with V and J assigned. These tables do not hold every clone; where another copy was compared, an unresolved V gene accounts for under half, and the others remain unexplained. Across this sample there are about 73,000 clones, with approximately 92% seen only once. The leading ten clones occupy roughly 9.6% of the sample. Material for sequencing was peripheral blood. The source is a man older than 75 with acute or convalescent COVID-19.

This sequence joins TRBV4-1 and TRBJ1-4, with D possibly matching TRBD1 (6 bases). V lost 3 bases to trimming and J lost 7 bases, with 12 bases between them. Germline lookup yields CDR1 MGHRA and CDR2 YSYEKL. The CDR3 totals 14 residues. CDR3 amino acids: CASSQVQGSEKLFF. In DNA form, the CDR3 reads TGCGCCAGCAGCCAGGTACAGGGAAGTGAAAAACTGTTTTTT.

The genes are TRBV5-1 and TRBJ2-3; tentatively, D is TRBD1 (5 bases). CDR1 SGHRS and CDR2 YFSETQ come from the germline V gene. V lost 2 bases, J lost 5 bases, and 12 bases lay in between. The CDR3 consists of 14 residues. CDR3 loop: CASSFSPREDTQYF. The CDR3 bases are TGCGCCAGCAGCTTCAGCCCCAGGGAAGATACGCAGTATTTT.

The chain employs TRBV18 and TRBJ1-1; 8 bases align to TRBD1. V shed 6 bases and J 2 bases; nucleotides not matched to a gene: 8. The germline V gene has CDR1 KGHSH and CDR2 LQKENI. This CDR3 is built from 15 residues. Here the CDR3 reads CASSKGGQGNTEAFF. The DNA for the CDR3 is TGTGCCAGCTCGAAGGGAGGACAGGGAAACACTGAAGCTTTCTTT.

In DNA, the CDR3 is TGTGCCAGTAGTATAGTGGCTAGCGGGGTCTCCTACGAGCAGTACTTC. It codes for CASSIVASGVSYEQYF. V usage is TRBV19 and J usage is TRBJ2-7; TRBD2 matches at 9 bases. The V gene's germline CDR1 is LNHDA and CDR2 SQIVND (reference sequence). J lost 0 bases, V lost 1 base, and 4 bases had no gene match. The length of the CDR3 is 16 residues. The full variable domain, with the rest looked up from reference TRBV19 and TRBJ2-7, is DGGITQSPKYLFRKEGQNVTLSCEQNLNHDAMYWYRQDPGQGLRLIYYSQIVNDFQKGDIAEGYSVSREKKESFPLTVTSAQKNPTAFYLCASSIVASGVSYEQYFGPGTRLTVT.

V gene TRBV18 combines with J gene TRBJ2-7; the D is unclear. Trimming left V 6 bases short and J 0 bases short, with 12 bases between. CDR3 length: 14 residues. Germline CDR1 reads KGHSH; CDR2 reads LQKENI. The CDR3 protein is CASSTAASSYEQYF. In DNA form, the CDR3 reads TGTGCCAGCTCGACGGCGGCAAGCTCCTACGAGCAGTACTTC.